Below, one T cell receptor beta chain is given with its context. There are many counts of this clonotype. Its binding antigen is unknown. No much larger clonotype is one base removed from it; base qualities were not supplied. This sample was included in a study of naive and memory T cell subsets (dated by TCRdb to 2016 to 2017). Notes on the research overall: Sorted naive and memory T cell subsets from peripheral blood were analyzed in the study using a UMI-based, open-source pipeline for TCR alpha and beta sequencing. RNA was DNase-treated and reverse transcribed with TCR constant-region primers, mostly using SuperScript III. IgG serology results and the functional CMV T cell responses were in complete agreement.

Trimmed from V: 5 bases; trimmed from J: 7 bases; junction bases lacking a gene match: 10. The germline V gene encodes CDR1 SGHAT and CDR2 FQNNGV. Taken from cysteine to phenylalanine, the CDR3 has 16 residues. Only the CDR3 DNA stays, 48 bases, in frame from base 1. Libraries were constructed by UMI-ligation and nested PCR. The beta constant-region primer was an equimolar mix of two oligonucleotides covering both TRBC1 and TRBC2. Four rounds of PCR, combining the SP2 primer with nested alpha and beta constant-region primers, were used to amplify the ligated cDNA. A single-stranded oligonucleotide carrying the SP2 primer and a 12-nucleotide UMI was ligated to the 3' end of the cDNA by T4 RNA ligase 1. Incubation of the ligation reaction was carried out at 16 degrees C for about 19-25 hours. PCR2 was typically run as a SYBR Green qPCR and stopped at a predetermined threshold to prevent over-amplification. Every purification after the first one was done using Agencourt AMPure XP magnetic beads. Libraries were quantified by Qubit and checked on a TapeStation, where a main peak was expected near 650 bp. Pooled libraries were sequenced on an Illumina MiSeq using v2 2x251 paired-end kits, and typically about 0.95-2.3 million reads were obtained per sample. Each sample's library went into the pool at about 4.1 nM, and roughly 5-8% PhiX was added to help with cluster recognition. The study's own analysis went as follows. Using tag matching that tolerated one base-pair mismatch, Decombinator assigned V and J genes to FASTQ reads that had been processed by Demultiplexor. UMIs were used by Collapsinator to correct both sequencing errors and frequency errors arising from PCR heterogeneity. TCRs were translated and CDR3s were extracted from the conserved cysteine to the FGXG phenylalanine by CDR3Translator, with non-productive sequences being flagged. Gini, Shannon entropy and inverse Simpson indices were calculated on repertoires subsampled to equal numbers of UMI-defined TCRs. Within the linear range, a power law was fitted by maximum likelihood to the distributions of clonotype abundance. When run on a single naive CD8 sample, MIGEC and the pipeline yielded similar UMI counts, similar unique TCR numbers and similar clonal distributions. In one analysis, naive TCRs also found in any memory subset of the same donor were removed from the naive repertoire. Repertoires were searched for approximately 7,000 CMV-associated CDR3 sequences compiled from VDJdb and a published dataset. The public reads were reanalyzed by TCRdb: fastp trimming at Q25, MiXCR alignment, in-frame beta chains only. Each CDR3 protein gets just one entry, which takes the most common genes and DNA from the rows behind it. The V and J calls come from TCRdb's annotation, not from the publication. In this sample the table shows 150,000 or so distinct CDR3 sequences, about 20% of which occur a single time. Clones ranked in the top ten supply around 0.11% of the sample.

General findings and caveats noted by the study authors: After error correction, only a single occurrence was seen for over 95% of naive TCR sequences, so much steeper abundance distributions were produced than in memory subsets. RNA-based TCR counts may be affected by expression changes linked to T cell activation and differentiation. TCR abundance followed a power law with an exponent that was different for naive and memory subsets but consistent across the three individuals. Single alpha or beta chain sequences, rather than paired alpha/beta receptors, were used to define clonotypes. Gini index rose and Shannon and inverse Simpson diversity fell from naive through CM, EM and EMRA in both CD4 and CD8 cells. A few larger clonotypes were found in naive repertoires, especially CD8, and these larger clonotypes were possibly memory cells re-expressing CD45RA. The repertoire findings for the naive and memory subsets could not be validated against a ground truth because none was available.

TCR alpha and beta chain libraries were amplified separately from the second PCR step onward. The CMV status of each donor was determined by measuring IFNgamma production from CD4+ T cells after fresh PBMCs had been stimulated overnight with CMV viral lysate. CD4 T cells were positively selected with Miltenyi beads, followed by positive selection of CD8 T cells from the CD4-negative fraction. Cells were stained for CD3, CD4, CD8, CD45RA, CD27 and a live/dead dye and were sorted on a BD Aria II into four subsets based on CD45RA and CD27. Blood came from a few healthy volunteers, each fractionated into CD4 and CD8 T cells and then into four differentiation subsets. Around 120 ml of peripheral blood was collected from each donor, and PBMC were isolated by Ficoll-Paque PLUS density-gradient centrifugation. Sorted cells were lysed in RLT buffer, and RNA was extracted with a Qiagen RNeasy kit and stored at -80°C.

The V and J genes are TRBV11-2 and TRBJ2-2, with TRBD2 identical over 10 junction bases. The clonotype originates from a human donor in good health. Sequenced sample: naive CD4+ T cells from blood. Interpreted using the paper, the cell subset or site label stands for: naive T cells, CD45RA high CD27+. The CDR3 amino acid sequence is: CASSRGLAVEGGELFF. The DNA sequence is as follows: TGTGCCAGCAGCCGCGGACTAGCGGTAGAGGGCGGGGAGCTGTTTTTT.